This entry features one TCR beta chain sequence. No cognate antigen has been identified for it. Base qualities are not recorded, but no much larger clone differs from it by a single base. Each collaborating institution followed its own protocols to collect whole blood in K2EDTA tubes. For TCRbeta analysis, collaborators shipped samples as frozen whole blood, isolated PBMCs, or DNA extracted from either of those sample types. This sample is part of a study of blood T cell repertoires in COVID-19 (dated by TCRdb to the early 2020s). About the investigation overall: The collaborator samples originated in the United States, Italy and Spain and spanned the acute and convalescent phases of COVID-19. The prospective study material was composed of cDNA or gDNA derived from T cells, B-cell-depleted T cells, or PBMCs. The dataset comprised deeply sampled blood TCRbeta repertoires from subjects exposed to, actively infected with, or recovered from COVID-19. The repertoires were made available in a free public database intended to serve as a resource for research on the immune response to SARS-CoV-2. The samples were drawn from two sources: the first 160 participants of the ongoing ImmuneRACE study, and 950 to 1,500 subjects contributed by 6 global collaborators. A de-identified subject ID, COVID-19 status, age in years and sex were almost always included in the sample metadata. HLA class I and class II types, where available, came from metadata supplied by the sample provider rather than from assay-based typing.

The junction shows trimming of 0 bases on V and 5 bases on J, plus 8 bases between the germline ends. Reading the germline V gene gives CDR1 SGHTA and CDR2 FQGTGA. The CDR3 has 14 amino acids, counting the end cysteine and phenylalanine. Only the CDR3 DNA stays, 42 bases, in frame from base 1. The research as a whole found: Clinical and demographic metadata were provided uncurated, with the amount varying by source and participant.

The immunoSEQ Assay, a bias-controlled multiplex PCR, was used to amplify TCRbeta CDR3 regions from genomic DNA. As for the authors' bioinformatics: Nucleated cell counts per sample were estimated from amplification of reference gene primers within the assay. To quantify the absolute abundance of each unique TCRbeta CDR3 rearrangement, sequence reads were collapsed and filtered. For each sample, productive Simpson clonality was calculated as the square root of Simpson's diversity index over productive rearrangements. In TCRdb, the immuneACCESS table is reduced to in-frame sequences with V and J assigned. These tables do not hold every clone; where another copy was compared, an unresolved V gene accounts for under half, and the others remain unexplained. V, J and clone size were drawn from that table, and D and trimming were deduced from the DNA. In this sample the table shows around 620,000 clones, 70% to 90% of which occur a single time. The ten most abundant clones make up around 0.3% of the sample.

The sequence was obtained from a woman under 30 with acute or convalescent COVID-19. The material sequenced was peripheral blood. The V and J genes are TRBV7-3 and TRBJ2-1, with a weak D call of TRBD2 (6 bases match). At the DNA level, the sequence is TGTGCCAGCAGCTTAACGAGGACTAACAATGAGCAGTTCTTC. This translates into CASSLTRTNNEQFF.